The 10 T cell receptor beta chains below were found in one sample sequenced in a study of regulatory T cells in long-lasting Graves disease. With iRepertoire HTBI primers and Arm-PCR of CDR3 regions, TCR beta libraries were built. TCRdb reprocessed the multiplex PCR reads with MiXCR, giving one entry per CDR3 protein. Of over 400,000 distinct CDR3 sequences detected, around 13% appear once; the ten largest clones hold approximately 17%. Time point: newly diagnosed GD, antithyroid drugs for less than 3 months. Following extraction of RNA from PBMCs, that RNA was used to make the TCR library. The same data also went into a second study, on T cells in Graves' hyperthyroidism and ophthalmopathy.

The source material was peripheral blood mononuclear cells (PBMCs), sampled at new diagnosis, from a patient treated with antithyroid drugs. The receptor set was obtained from a woman in her forties or fifties with Graves disease.

A few counts support this clonotype. The chain couples TRBV20-1 to TRBJ2-3; possibly TRBD2 for D (5 bases). Germline V gene sequence: CDR1 DFQATT, CDR2 SNEGSKA (reference sequence). The CDR3 extends over 15 amino acids. V gave up 1 base and J gave up 3 bases, with 14 bases separating them. The DNA of the CDR3 is TGCAGTGCTAGAGTTGGAGGACTTGGGACAGATACGCAGTATTTT. Translating gives CSARVGGLGTDTQYF.

The chain couples TRBV5-1 to TRBJ2-2, with 10 bases identical to TRBD2. CDR3 size: 17 residues. Germline lookup yields CDR1 SGHRS and CDR2 YFSETQ. Trimming at V came to 0 bases and at J to 1 base, leaving 3 bases not matched to a gene. This CDR3 reads CASSLVLAGVNTGELFF. The CDR3 DNA is TGCGCCAGCAGCTTGGTCCTAGCGGGAGTGAACACCGGGGAGCTGTTTTTT.

The CDR3 here is CASSFQTGWPDTQYF. As DNA, the CDR3 is TGTGCCAGCAGCTTCCAAACAGGGTGGCCAGATACGCAGTATTTT. The gene calls are TRBV7-9 and TRBJ2-3, with D tentatively TRBD1 (6 bases). There are 15 residues in the CDR3. The V end was cut by 3 bases, the J end by 4 bases, with 14 bases between. Germline V gene data show CDR1 as SEHNR and CDR2 as FQNEAQ (reference sequence).

Many counts were recorded for this clonotype. V gene TRBV28 combines with J gene TRBJ2-1; TRBD2 aligns across 11 bases. Germline lookup yields CDR1 MDHEN and CDR2 SYDVKM. The junction had 8 bases not matched to a gene; V was cut back by 0 bases and J by 7 bases. The CDR3 spans 17 residues. The chain's CDR3 is CASSLWFTGTSGNEQFF. CDR3 in DNA: TGTGCCAGCAGTTTATGGTTTACCGGGACTAGCGGAAATGAGCAGTTCTTC.

This clonotype has only a few counts. It may be a read error: a sequence one base away is much more abundant. The missing conserved phenylalanine or tryptophan at the end of this CDR3 makes a read error likely. This chain connects TRBV5-1 to TRBJ1-6, with D perhaps matching TRBD1 (5 bases). Germline CDR1 and CDR2: SGHRS and YFSETQ. V lost 1 base, J lost 15 bases, and 20 bases lay in between. The CDR3 runs to 15 residues. The CDR3 DNA follows: TGCGCCAGCAGCTTGCAAGGGACGGAAGCCTATCACCTCCACTGT. Its protein product is CASSLQGTEAYHLHC.

A remark on this clonotype: The junction departs from germline at one end; a sequencing error may be responsible. The J gene is TRBJ2-4, the V gene TRBV3-1, with 10 bases identical to TRBD1. The J call may be faulty, since TRBJ2-5 better matches the DNA end. This CDR3 region has 14 residues. Germline values: CDR1 LGHDT, CDR2 YNNKEL (reference sequence). Written as DNA, the CDR3 is TGTGCCTGCAGCGAGAGGACAGGGGGAGAGACCCAGTACTTC. It specifies CACSERTGGETQYF.

This clonotype was found a few times. The chain combines TRBV5-8 with TRBJ2-3, with D possibly matching TRBD2 (5 bases). Between the trimmed V and J ends, which lost 4 bases and 0 bases, there was a span of 18 bases. The germline V gene encodes CDR1 SGHTS and CDR2 YDEGEE. The CDR3 has 17 residues. CDR3 residues: CASSGLLLVDSTDTQYF. CDR3 sequence (DNA): TGTGCCAGCAGCGGACTTCTTCTAGTGGACAGCACAGATACGCAGTATTTT.

About this clonotype: Being one base from a much bigger clone, this may be a read error. The conserved phenylalanine or tryptophan is not found at the CDR3 terminus, so this likely reflects a read error. This chain connects TRBV11-2 to TRBJ1-5, with 11 bases matching TRBD1. Trimming took 4 bases from V and 6 from J; bases not matched to a gene: 5. The CDR3 length is 15 residues. Per germline, CDR1 SGHAT and CDR2 FQNNGV. The CDR3 coding sequence is TGTGCCAGCAGCTGGGACAGGGGGGGAGGTCAGCCCCAGCATTCT. Translating gives CASSWDRGGGQPQHS.

In its sample, this clonotype was seen many times. The chain recombines TRBV7-9 with TRBJ1-4; D is uncertain. The CDR3 has 13 amino acids. Germline lookup yields CDR1 SEHNR and CDR2 FQNEAQ (reference sequence). V was pared by 2 bases and J by 4 bases, with 5 bases between. The CDR3 loop reads CASSLTSNEKLFF. Written as DNA, the CDR3 is TGTGCCAGCAGCTTAACAAGTAATGAAAAACTGTTTTTT.

This clonotype was seen at least ten times. One junction end does not reproduce the germline sequence, and a read error may be involved. V gene TRBV5-8 combines with J gene TRBJ1-5, with D perhaps TRBD1 (5 bases). This CDR3 has 14 amino acids. The V gene's germline CDR1 is SGHTS and CDR2 YDEGEE. CDR3 residues: CASSLEGPTEPQHF. Written as DNA, the CDR3 is TGCGCCAGCAGCTTGGAGGGACCGACGGAGCCCCAGCATTTT.